This T cell receptor beta chain was sequenced during a study of T cell responses to AZD1222 COVID-19 vaccine. The protocol was immunoSEQ multiplex PCR, while the TCRdb copy is restricted to in-frame clones and leaves out a portion. The sample carries 140,000 to 150,000 clones, approximately 89% recorded once. The CDR3 spans 13 residues. Deletions cut 6 bases from V and 8 bases from J, with 16 bases between. The V gene's germline CDR1 is MNHEY and CDR2 SVGAGI. The sequences come from peripheral blood, collected on day 0 of AZD1222 vaccination. The V gene is TRBV6-5, the J gene TRBJ1-1; D perhaps matches TRBD1 (6 bases). The receptor was derived from an adult in good health. CDR3 bases: TGTGCCAGCAGCTTTACTGCCGGGACAGAAGCTTTCTTT. Translated, it gives CASSFTAGTEAFF.